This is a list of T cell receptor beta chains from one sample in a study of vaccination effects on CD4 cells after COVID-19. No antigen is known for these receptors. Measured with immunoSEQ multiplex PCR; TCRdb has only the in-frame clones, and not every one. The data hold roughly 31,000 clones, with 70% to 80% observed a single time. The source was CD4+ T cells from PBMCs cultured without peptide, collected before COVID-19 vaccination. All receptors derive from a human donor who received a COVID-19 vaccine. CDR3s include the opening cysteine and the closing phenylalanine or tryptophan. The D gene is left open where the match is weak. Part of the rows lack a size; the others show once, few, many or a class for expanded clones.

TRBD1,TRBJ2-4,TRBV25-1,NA,CASPPYGQGVAKNIQYF,TGTGCCAGCCCTCCCTATGGACAGGGTGTAGCCAAAAACATTCAGTACTTC
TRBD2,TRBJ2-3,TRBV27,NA,CASRREWDTQYF,TGTGCCAGCAGGCGGGAGTGGGATACGCAGTATTTT
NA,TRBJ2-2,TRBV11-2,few,CASSFTLNTGELFF,TGTGCCAGCAGCTTTACTCTGAACACCGGGGAGCTGTTTTTT
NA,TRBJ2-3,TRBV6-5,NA,CASSYRLSTDTQYF,TGTGCCAGCAGTTATAGATTAAGCACAGATACGCAGTATTTT
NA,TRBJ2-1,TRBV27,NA,CASSPRTSYNEQFF,TGTGCCAGCAGTCCAAGGACAAGCTACAATGAGCAGTTCTTC
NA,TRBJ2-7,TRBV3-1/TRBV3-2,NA,CASSQVRREQYF,TGTGCCAGCAGCCAAGTTCGAAGGGAGCAGTACTTC
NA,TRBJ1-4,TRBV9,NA,CASSYSTGSNEKLFF,TGTGCCAGCAGCTATTCTACAGGGTCTAATGAAAAACTGTTTTTT
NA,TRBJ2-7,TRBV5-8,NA,CASSLRVEQYF,TGTGCCAGCAGCTTACGGGTCGAGCAGTACTTC
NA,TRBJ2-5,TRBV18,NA,CASSPGGSIQETQYF,TGTGCCAGCTCACCAGGGGGTTCCATCCAAGAGACCCAGTACTTC
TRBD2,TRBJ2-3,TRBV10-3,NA,CAIRESTSGSRDTQYF,TGTGCCATCAGGGAATCTACTAGCGGGAGCAGAGATACGCAGTATTTT
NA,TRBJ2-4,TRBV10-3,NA,CAISESEIFLAKNIQYF,TGTGCCATCAGTGAGTCAGAAATATTCTTAGCCAAAAACATTCAGTACTTC
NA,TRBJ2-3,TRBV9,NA,CASSSGTSRGTDTQYF,TGTGCCAGCAGCTCAGGGACATCCCGTGGCACAGATACGCAGTATTTT
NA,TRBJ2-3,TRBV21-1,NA,CASSISTGVRGDTQYF,TGTGCCAGCAGCATAAGTACAGGGGTTAGGGGGGATACGCAGTATTTT
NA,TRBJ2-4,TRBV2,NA,CATRGLAKNIQYF,TGTGCCACCCGGGGACTAGCCAAAAACATTCAGTACTTC
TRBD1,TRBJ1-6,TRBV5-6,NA,CASSKTGRSDSPLHF,TGTGCCAGCAGCAAGACAGGGCGGAGTGATTCACCCCTCCACTTT
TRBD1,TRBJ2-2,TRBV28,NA,CASRGARDRTGELFF,TGTGCCAGCAGAGGAGCCCGGGACAGAACCGGGGAGCTGTTTTTT
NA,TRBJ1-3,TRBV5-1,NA,CASSLSRLTDPSSGNTIYF,TGCGCCAGCAGCTTGAGCCGGCTCACGGACCCGTCCTCTGGAAACACCATATATTTT
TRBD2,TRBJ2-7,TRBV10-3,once,CAIRGGLAESYEQYF,TGTGCCATCAGGGGAGGACTAGCGGAATCCTACGAGCAGTACTTC
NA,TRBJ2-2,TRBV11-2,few,CASSLNRRTGELFF,TGTGCCAGCAGCTTGAACAGGAGAACCGGGGAGCTGTTTTTT
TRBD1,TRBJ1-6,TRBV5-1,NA,CASSPRTGANSPLHF,TGCGCCAGCAGCCCAAGGACAGGGGCCAATTCACCCCTCCACTTT
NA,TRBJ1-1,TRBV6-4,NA,CASREPGQSTSNTEAFF,TGTGCCAGCAGGGAGCCGGGACAAAGCACTTCAAACACTGAAGCTTTCTTT
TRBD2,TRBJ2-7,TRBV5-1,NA,CASSLDILAGVQYEQYF,TGCGCCAGCAGCTTGGATATATTAGCGGGAGTCCAGTACGAGCAGTACTTC
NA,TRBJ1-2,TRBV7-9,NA,CASSPEAQGQYGYTF,TGTGCCAGCAGTCCCGAGGCACAGGGTCAATATGGCTACACCTTC
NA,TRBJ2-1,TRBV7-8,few,CASSRIRANEQFF,TGTGCCAGCAGCCGAATCCGAGCGAATGAGCAGTTCTTC
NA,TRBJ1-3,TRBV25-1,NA,CASSDQIVSGNTIYF,TGTGCCAGCAGTGATCAAATAGTCTCTGGAAACACCATATATTTT
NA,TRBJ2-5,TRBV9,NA,CASSVEETQYF,TGTGCCAGCAGCGTAGAGGAGACCCAGTACTTC
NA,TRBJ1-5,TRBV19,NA,CASMEGRGAWNQPQHF,TGTGCCAGTATGGAGGGAAGGGGGGCATGGAATCAGCCCCAGCATTTT
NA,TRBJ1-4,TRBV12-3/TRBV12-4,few,CASSLNSYEKLFF,TGTGCCAGCAGTTTAAACAGCTACGAAAAACTGTTTTTT
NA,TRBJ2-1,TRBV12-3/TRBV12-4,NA,CASSFPGAEQFF,TGTGCCAGCAGTTTCCCTGGGGCTGAGCAGTTCTTC
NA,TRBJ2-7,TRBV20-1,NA,CSASGLNEQYF,TGCAGTGCTTCAGGACTCAACGAGCAGTACTTC
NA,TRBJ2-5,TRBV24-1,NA,CATSENQETQYF,TGTGCCACCAGTGAGAACCAAGAGACCCAGTACTTC
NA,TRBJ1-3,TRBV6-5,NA,CASSYSSSGNTIYF,TGTGCCAGCAGTTACTCTAGCTCTGGAAACACCATATATTTT
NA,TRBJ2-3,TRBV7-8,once,CASSLEGASTDTQYF,TGTGCCAGCAGCTTAGAAGGGGCTAGCACAGATACGCAGTATTTT
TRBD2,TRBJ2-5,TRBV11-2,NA,CASSTGGGETQYF,TGTGCCAGCAGCACGGGAGGTGGGGAGACCCAGTACTTC
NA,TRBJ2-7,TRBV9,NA,CASSVGAPSSSEQYF,TGTGCCAGCAGCGTGGGCGCCCCATCTAGCTCCGAGCAGTACTTC
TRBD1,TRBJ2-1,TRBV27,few,CASSLIAGGLSYNEQFF,TGTGCCAGCAGTTTAATAGCAGGGGGCCTTTCCTACAATGAGCAGTTCTTC
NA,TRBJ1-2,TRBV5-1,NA,CASSILDRRSGYTF,TGCGCCAGCAGCATACTAGACAGGAGAAGCGGCTACACCTTC
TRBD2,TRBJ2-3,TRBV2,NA,CASSKDIAGGIDTQYF,TGTGCCAGCAGTAAAGATATAGCGGGAGGTATAGATACGCAGTATTTT
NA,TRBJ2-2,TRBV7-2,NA,CASSSQGVSTGELFF,TGTGCCAGCAGCTCCCAAGGAGTGTCCACCGGGGAGCTGTTTTTT
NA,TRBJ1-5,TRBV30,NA,CAWRSSPGQPQHF,TGTGCCTGGAGATCGTCTCCGGGGCAGCCCCAGCATTTT
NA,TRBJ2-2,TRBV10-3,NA,CAISDRVTGELFF,TGTGCCATCAGTGACCGGGTAACCGGGGAGCTGTTTTTT
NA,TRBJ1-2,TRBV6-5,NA,CASSRSSEEGYGYTF,TGTGCCAGCAGCCGAAGCTCGGAAGAGGGTTATGGCTACACCTTC
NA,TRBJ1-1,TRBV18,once,CASSPGEGTEAFF,TGTGCCAGCTCACCAGGGGAAGGCACTGAAGCTTTCTTT
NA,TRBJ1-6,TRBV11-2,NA,CASSSSKYNSPLHF,TGTGCCAGCAGCTCGTCCAAATATAATTCACCCCTCCACTTT
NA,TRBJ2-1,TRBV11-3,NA,CASSQKRISSYNEQFF,TGTGCCAGCAGCCAAAAGCGGATAAGCTCCTACAATGAGCAGTTCTTC
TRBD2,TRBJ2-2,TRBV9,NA,CASRPSGDTGELFF,TGTGCCAGCAGACCTAGCGGGGACACCGGGGAGCTGTTTTTT
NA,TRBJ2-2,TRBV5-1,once,CASSLGRERTGELFF,TGCGCCAGCAGCTTGGGTCGGGAAAGAACCGGGGAGCTGTTTTTT
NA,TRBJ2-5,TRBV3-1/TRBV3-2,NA,CASSQGRVAETQYF,TGTGCCAGCAGCCAAGGCCGGGTTGCAGAGACCCAGTACTTC
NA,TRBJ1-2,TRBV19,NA,CASSIEPTTNYGYTF,TGTGCCAGTAGTATAGAACCTACAACTAACTATGGCTACACCTTC
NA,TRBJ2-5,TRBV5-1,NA,CASSGAGPTQETQYF,TGCGCCAGCAGCGGAGCTGGACCCACCCAAGAGACCCAGTACTTC
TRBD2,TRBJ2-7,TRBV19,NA,CASSSRTSGRASEQYF,TGTGCCAGTAGTAGCCGGACTAGCGGGAGGGCCAGCGAGCAGTACTTC
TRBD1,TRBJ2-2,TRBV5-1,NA,CASSSRTGKDGELFF,TGCGCCAGCAGCTCCCGGACAGGGAAAGACGGGGAGCTGTTTTTT
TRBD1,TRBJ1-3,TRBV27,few,CASSLDGQGTGNTIYF,TGTGCCAGCAGCTTGGACGGACAGGGAACTGGAAACACCATATATTTT
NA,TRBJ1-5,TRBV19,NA,CASSMGAHNQPQHF,TGTGCCAGTAGTATGGGGGCACACAATCAGCCCCAGCATTTT
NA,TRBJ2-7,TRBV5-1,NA,CASSLEPGVSYEQYF,TGCGCCAGCAGCTTGGAGCCAGGGGTGTCCTACGAGCAGTACTTC
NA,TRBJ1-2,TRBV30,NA,CAWSVLGGRAYGYTF,TGTGCCTGGAGTGTTTTGGGGGGGCGCGCCTATGGCTACACCTTC
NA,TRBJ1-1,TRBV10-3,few,CATAAPRDNRNTEAFF,TGTGCCACCGCGGCCCCACGCGATAATAGGAACACTGAAGCTTTCTTT
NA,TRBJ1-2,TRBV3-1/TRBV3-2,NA,CASSSIRQTAHYGYTF,TGTGCCAGCAGCTCGATACGACAGACAGCCCACTATGGCTACACCTTC
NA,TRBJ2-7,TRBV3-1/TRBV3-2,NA,CASREGGTNSYEQYF,TGTGCCAGCAGGGAAGGAGGCACAAACTCCTACGAGCAGTACTTC